The entry below describes one T cell receptor beta chain. Its antigen is not identified. The data were taken from a study of T cells in localized non-small cell lung cancer. Broader study findings: Higher adjacent-lung clonality was associated with shorter survival.

The data were produced by immunoSEQ multiplex PCR, yet TCRdb's version contains in-frame clones alone and is incomplete. This table has 55,000 to 65,000 clones, roughly nine tenths appearing once. Germline V gene lookup returns CDR1 SGHDT and CDR2 YYEEEE. This CDR3 spans 14 amino acids. Trimming shortened V by 3 bases and J by 4 bases, and 13 bases separated the two germline ends. Sequences were derived from peripheral blood, sampled before any cancer treatment. The V and J genes are TRBV5-6 and TRBJ2-5, with D perhaps matching TRBD1 (6 bases). This clonotype was sampled from a man aged 40 to 70 with stage I lung adenocarcinoma. In nucleotides, the CDR3 is TGTGCCAGCAGCTCACAGGGTTCCGGAGAGACCCAGTACTTC. Its translation: CASSSQGSGETQYF.